Listed below are T cell receptor beta chains from one sample, sequenced in a study of T cell responses to AZD1222 COVID-19 vaccine. The table came from immunoSEQ multiplex PCR; TCRdb's copy has only in-frame clones and leaves some out. The sample has roughly 110,000 clones, about 90% seen once. Material: peripheral blood, obtained on day 0 of AZD1222 vaccination. The receptors derive from an adult in good health. CDR3s include the opening cysteine and the closing phenylalanine or tryptophan. Fields, in order: J gene, V gene, clone size, D gene, CDR3 protein, CDR3 DNA. D genes are given only for firm matches. Size values are once, few and many counts, or a class for expanded clones, and some rows have none.

TRBJ2-1,TRBV4-2,NA,NA,CASSPQIGGSVYNEQFF,TGTGCCAGCAGCCCCCAGATTGGGGGGTCGGTTTACAATGAGCAGTTCTTC
TRBJ1-1,TRBV5-6,NA,NA,CASSSGLFGESAEAFF,TGTGCCAGCAGCTCGGGATTGTTCGGCGAATCTGCTGAAGCTTTCTTT
TRBJ2-7,TRBV5-4,NA,NA,CASSLGGFYEQYF,TGTGCCAGCAGCTTGGGGGGCTTTTACGAGCAGTACTTC
TRBJ2-1,TRBV5-5,NA,NA,CASTTPGTPGHEQFF,TGTGCCAGTACTACCCCCGGGACCCCGGGACATGAGCAGTTCTTC
TRBJ2-1,TRBV28,NA,NA,CASVRLRSGYNEQFF,TGTGCCAGTGTTCGTTTACGGAGTGGTTACAATGAGCAGTTCTTC
TRBJ2-6,TRBV11-2,NA,NA,CASSSRDEGNVLTF,TGTGCCAGCAGCTCCCGGGACGAGGGCAACGTCCTGACTTTC
TRBJ2-7,TRBV2,NA,TRBD1,CASPPGQGGLSSYEQYF,TGTGCCAGCCCACCGGGACAGGGCGGGCTCAGCTCCTACGAGCAGTACTTC
TRBJ2-7,TRBV18,NA,TRBD1,CASSPRTGAYEQYF,TGTGCCAGCTCACCGCGGACAGGGGCCTACGAGCAGTACTTC
TRBJ2-5,TRBV7-2,NA,TRBD2,CASSPTSGPQETQYF,TGTGCCAGCAGCCCGACTAGCGGCCCCCAAGAGACCCAGTACTTC
TRBJ1-1,TRBV10-3,NA,NA,CAIRVGGGGNTEAFF,TGTGCCATCAGGGTAGGCGGTGGGGGAAACACTGAAGCTTTCTTT
TRBJ2-5,TRBV5-5,NA,NA,CASSLVRGETQYF,TGTGCCAGCAGCTTGGTGAGGGGTGAGACCCAGTACTTC
TRBJ2-3,TRBV6-2/TRBV6-3,NA,TRBD2,CASSYPTSGPSTDTQYF,TGTGCCAGCAGTTACCCGACTAGCGGACCGAGCACAGATACGCAGTATTTT
TRBJ1-5,TRBV11-2,NA,NA,CASSLYSGPQHF,TGTGCCAGCAGCTTGTATAGTGGGCCCCAGCATTTT
TRBJ1-1,TRBV6-6,NA,NA,CASSWENTEAFF,TGTGCCAGCAGCTGGGAGAACACTGAAGCTTTCTTT
TRBJ2-5,TRBV7-9,NA,NA,CASSRTAKETQYF,TGTGCCAGCAGCCGGACAGCTAAAGAGACCCAGTACTTC
TRBJ2-3,TRBV29-1,NA,TRBD1,CSVGQGNTDTQYF,TGCAGCGTTGGACAGGGGAATACAGATACGCAGTATTTT
TRBJ2-7,TRBV3-1/TRBV3-2,NA,NA,CASSRRSPTGSYEQYF,TGTGCCAGCAGCCGAAGATCCCCGACAGGCTCCTACGAGCAGTACTTC
TRBJ1-2,TRBV27,NA,TRBD1,CASRGQGEGYGYTF,TGTGCCAGCAGAGGGCAGGGGGAAGGCTATGGCTACACCTTC
TRBJ2-7,TRBV23-1,NA,NA,CASSPPVSYEQYF,TGCGCCAGCAGTCCCCCGGTATCCTACGAGCAGTACTTC
TRBJ2-7,TRBV28,NA,TRBD1,CASSPGQDYEQYF,TGTGCCAGCAGCCCGGGACAGGACTACGAGCAGTACTTC
TRBJ1-5,TRBV18,NA,TRBD1,CASSSSGGSNQPQHF,TGTGCCAGCTCATCCTCAGGGGGCAGTAATCAGCCCCAGCATTTT
TRBJ2-7,TRBV10-3,NA,TRBD2,CAISELTSGNYEQYF,TGTGCCATCAGTGAGTTAACTAGCGGTAACTACGAGCAGTACTTC
TRBJ2-3,TRBV5-5,NA,NA,CASSLASGASIDTQYF,TGTGCCAGCAGCTTGGCATCAGGGGCGTCCATAGATACGCAGTATTTT
TRBJ1-1,TRBV30,NA,NA,CAWRYHMNTEAFF,TGTGCCTGGAGGTATCATATGAACACTGAAGCTTTCTTT
TRBJ2-7,TRBV11-3,NA,TRBD1,CASSHRGVGVYEQYF,TGTGCCAGCAGCCACAGGGGGGTGGGGGTCTACGAGCAGTACTTC
TRBJ1-1,TRBV30,once,TRBD1,CACQGAKAFF,TGTGCCTGCCAGGGGGCGAAAGCTTTCTTT
TRBJ2-7,TRBV6-2/TRBV6-3,NA,NA,CASSITGEQYF,TGTGCCAGCAGTATAACGGGCGAGCAGTACTTC
TRBJ2-5,TRBV7-8,NA,TRBD2,CASSSFLAGSPETQYF,TGTGCCAGCAGCTCGTTCCTAGCGGGATCCCCGGAGACCCAGTACTTC
TRBJ1-2,TRBV19,NA,NA,CASSLDKGYGYTF,TGTGCCAGTAGCCTTGACAAGGGATATGGCTACACCTTC
TRBJ1-5,TRBV15,NA,NA,CATSAGGHQPQHF,TGTGCCACCAGCGCCGGTGGTCATCAGCCCCAGCATTTT
TRBJ1-2,TRBV6-1,NA,NA,CASSPPGPEYGYTF,TGTGCCAGCAGTCCACCGGGACCCGAATATGGCTACACCTTC
TRBJ2-3,TRBV5-1,few,NA,CASSLATDTQYF,TGCGCCAGCAGCTTGGCGACAGATACGCAGTATTTT
TRBJ2-6,TRBV6-2/TRBV6-3,NA,NA,CASSYYQTGANVLTF,TGTGCCAGCAGTTACTACCAAACTGGGGCCAACGTCCTGACTTTC
TRBJ1-6,TRBV5-1,NA,TRBD1,CASSLGTGNSPLHF,TGCGCCAGCAGCCTCGGGACAGGGAATTCACCCCTCCACTTT
TRBJ1-4,TRBV30,NA,NA,CASPPRGANEKLFF,TGTGCCTCCCCCCCCAGGGGAGCTAATGAAAAACTGTTTTTT
TRBJ2-2,TRBV21-1,NA,NA,CASSEKVKDRGLCCTGELFF,TGTGCCAGCAGCGAAAAGGTCAAAGACAGGGGACTTTGTTGCACCGGGGAGCTGTTTTTT
TRBJ1-1,TRBV7-3,once,NA,CASREGVVTEAFF,TGTGCCAGCAGGGAGGGGGTCGTTACTGAAGCTTTCTTT
TRBJ2-5,TRBV9,medium-sized,TRBD1,CASSPLGTGGEETQYF,TGTGCCAGCAGCCCACTAGGGACAGGGGGCGAAGAGACCCAGTACTTC
TRBJ1-4,TRBV5-4,NA,NA,CASSFRQVNEKLFF,TGTGCCAGCAGCTTCCGACAGGTTAATGAAAAACTGTTTTTT
TRBJ2-5,TRBV4-3,NA,TRBD1,CASSQNTGGLRETQYF,TGCGCCAGCAGCCAAAATACAGGGGGTCTGAGAGAGACCCAGTACTTC
TRBJ2-1,TRBV5-1,once,TRBD1,CASSDRQGAFSYNEQFF,TGCGCCAGCAGCGATCGCCAGGGGGCTTTCTCCTACAATGAGCAGTTCTTC
TRBJ2-1,TRBV14,NA,NA,CASSQVILAGGDEQFF,TGTGCCAGCAGCCAAGTTATTCTAGCTGGTGGCGATGAGCAGTTCTTC
TRBJ1-2,TRBV5-4,NA,NA,CASSLTSGQTNYGYTF,TGTGCCAGCAGCTTAACTTCAGGGCAAACTAACTATGGCTACACCTTC
TRBJ2-5,TRBV14,NA,TRBD1,CASSQARTGWETQYF,TGTGCCAGCAGCCAAGCCCGGACAGGGTGGGAGACCCAGTACTTC
TRBJ2-1,TRBV14,NA,TRBD1,CASSQQIISTGGLEQFF,TGTGCCAGCAGCCAACAAATTATCTCCACAGGGGGCCTTGAGCAGTTCTTC
TRBJ1-1,TRBV15,NA,NA,CATSRDPTGMNTEAFF,TGTGCCACCAGCAGAGATCCCACAGGGATGAACACTGAAGCTTTCTTT
TRBJ1-5,TRBV7-3,NA,NA,CASSLTSSQPQHF,TGTGCCAGCAGCCTCACTTCTAGTCAGCCCCAGCATTTT
TRBJ2-5,TRBV7-2,NA,NA,CASSWSGSQETQYF,TGTGCCAGCAGCTGGTCGGGGTCACAAGAGACCCAGTACTTC
TRBJ2-3,TRBV6-5,once,NA,CASSYRGRDTQYF,TGTGCCAGCAGTTACCGGGGTAGAGATACGCAGTATTTT
TRBJ1-3,TRBV7-2,NA,NA,CASSLQGPAHSGNTIYF,TGTGCCAGCAGCTTACAGGGACCGGCTCACTCTGGAAACACCATATATTTT
TRBJ2-1,TRBV6-6,once,TRBD2,CASSRLAGPYNEQFF,TGTGCCAGCAGTAGATTAGCGGGACCTTACAATGAGCAGTTCTTC
TRBJ1-1,TRBV11-3,once,NA,CASSPGASMNTEAFF,TGTGCCAGCAGCCCGGGGGCCAGCATGAACACTGAAGCTTTCTTT
TRBJ1-2,TRBV7-2,NA,NA,CASSLKGGSGYTF,TGTGCCAGCAGCTTAAAAGGGGGGTCCGGCTACACCTTC
TRBJ1-6,TRBV2,NA,NA,CASSPGTHNSPLHF,TGTGCCAGCAGTCCCGGGACCCATAATTCACCCCTCCACTTT
TRBJ2-1,TRBV7-9,NA,NA,CASSLKSEQFF,TGTGCCAGCAGCTTAAAATCTGAGCAGTTCTTC
TRBJ2-6,TRBV7-6,NA,NA,CASSSRREHSGANVLTF,TGTGCCAGCAGCTCCAGACGGGAGCACTCTGGGGCCAACGTCCTGACTTTC
TRBJ1-5,TRBV7-2,NA,TRBD1,CASSPQTGLNQPQHF,TGTGCCAGCAGCCCCCAGACAGGGCTTAATCAGCCCCAGCATTTT
TRBJ2-7,TRBV11-3,NA,NA,CASSEQGGSYEQYF,TGTGCCAGCAGCGAGCAGGGGGGATCCTACGAGCAGTACTTC
TRBJ2-4,TRBV20-1,NA,TRBD2,CSASGLAGGGDPNIQYF,TGCAGTGCTAGTGGGCTAGCGGGAGGGGGGGACCCAAACATTCAGTACTTC
TRBJ2-1,TRBV28,NA,NA,CASTIGQQGDEQFF,TGTGCCAGCACCATCGGGCAGCAGGGCGATGAGCAGTTCTTC